Each of the 21 T cell receptor beta chains below was sequenced from the same sample in a study of sequential checkpoint blockade in melanoma. Treatment reported: randomized to nivolumab then ipilimumab (arm A) or the reverse (arm B). This table comes from immunoSEQ multiplex PCR, and its TCRdb copy is limited to in-frame clones, with some not included. The sample contains about 20,000 clones, roughly 80% of which appear only once. The input for sequencing was CD8+ T cells sorted from blood (inferred from file names), taken from a patient given nivolumab and ipilimumab in sequence. All receptors come from a human donor with melanoma.

This chain connects TRBV27 to TRBJ1-6, with D uncertain. Trimming removed 8 bases at V and 9 bases at J, with 11 bases between. This CDR3 contains 12 residues. Germline values: CDR1 MNHEY, CDR2 SMNVEV (reference sequence). The CDR3 protein is CASGGGSSPLHF. The CDR3 DNA sequence: TGTGCCAGCGGAGGCGGGAGTTCACCCCTCCACTTT.

This clone has just a few counts. The V and J genes are TRBV7-9 and TRBJ1-6; D is ambiguous. V was clipped by 0 bases and J by 9 bases, with 9 bases between them. Germline lookup yields CDR1 SEHNR and CDR2 FQNEAQ (reference sequence). The CDR3 contains 14 residues. The DNA of the CDR3 is TGTGCCAGCAGCTTAGCTGGGGAGGCTTCACCCCTCCACTTT. Encoded protein: CASSLAGEASPLHF.

CDR3 bases: TGTGCCTGGAGTGTTTGGTCCAGGAACTACGAGCAGTACTTC. It translates to CAWSVWSRNYEQYF. The chain uses TRBV30 and TRBJ2-7; D is ambiguous. The CDR3 contains 14 residues. Trimming cost V 0 bases and J 3 bases, with 12 bases left between them. The germline gives CDR1 GTSNPN, CDR2 SVGIG (reference sequence). The full variable domain, rest sourced from reference TRBV30 and TRBJ2-7, is SQTIHQWPATLVQPVGSPLSLECTVEGTSNPNLYWYRQAAGRGLQLLFYSVGIGQISSEVPQNLSASRPQDRQFILSSKKLLLSDSGFYLCAWSVWSRNYEQYFGPGTRLTVT.

This rearrangement joins TRBV7-2 to TRBJ1-5; 9 bases align to TRBD1. J gave up 3 bases and V 1 base, and 1 base lay outside the gene matches. The CDR3 contains 15 residues. Germline CDR1 SGHTA, CDR2 FQGNSA. CDR3 in amino acids: CASSLGTGANQPQHF. The DNA for the CDR3 is TGTGCCAGCAGCTTAGGGACAGGGGCCAATCAGCCCCAGCATTTT.

The V gene is TRBV11-2, the J gene TRBJ1-4, with D perhaps TRBD1 (6 bases). Germline CDR1 is SGHAT and CDR2 is FQNNGV. Trimming removed 5 bases from V and 4 bases from J, with 14 bases in between. The CDR3 extends over 15 amino acids. CDR3 coding DNA: TGTGCCAGCAGCGCAGGGGAATTTGGTAATGAAAAACTGTTTTTT. Encoded protein: CASSAGEFGNEKLFF.

This clone has just a few counts. This chain uses TRBV19 with TRBJ1-5; D might be TRBD1 (5 bases). V was trimmed by 3 bases and J by 4 bases, leaving 10 bases between them. CDR1 LNHDA and CDR2 SQIVND come from the germline V gene (reference sequence). This CDR3 region has 14 residues. CDR3 nucleotides: TGTGCCAGTAGTATGATGGCAGGGAATCAGCCCCAGCATTTT. It yields the protein CASSMMAGNQPQHF.

This sequence joins TRBV7-2 and TRBJ2-1; D is uncertain. CDR3 length: 16 residues. Per germline, CDR1 SGHTA and CDR2 FQGNSA. Trimming cost V 3 bases and J 6 bases, with 18 bases left between them. The CDR3 loop is CASSFRSLASFNEQFF. Here the CDR3 DNA reads TGTGCCAGCAGCTTTAGATCATTAGCTTCGTTCAATGAGCAGTTCTTC.

This clone was recorded once. This sequence joins TRBV29-1 and TRBJ2-7; the match to TRBD1 covers 7 bases. The CDR3 runs 16 residues. Per germline, CDR1 SQVTM and CDR2 ANQGSEA. With V trimmed by 1 base and J by 10 bases, 19 bases remained unmatched. In DNA, the CDR3 is TGCAGCGTTGAAGTCTCTGGGACAGAGATAGAGAAAATACAGTACTTC. This sequence encodes CSVEVSGTEIEKIQYF.

The chain is built from TRBV9 and TRBJ1-2, with D hard to call. With 7 bases removed from V and 5 bases from J, the gap between germline ends came to 15 bases. The CDR3 consists of 13 residues. Germline CDR1 SGDLS, CDR2 YYNGEE. The CDR3 protein is CASVGSSDYGYTF. The DNA for the CDR3 is TGTGCCAGCGTCGGGTCGAGTGATTATGGCTACACCTTC.

V and J are TRBV4-3 and TRBJ2-7, with D unclear. The V end was cut by 3 bases, the J end by 5 bases, with 20 bases between. This CDR3 has 16 residues. Germline lookup yields CDR1 LGHNA and CDR2 YSLEER. The CDR3 is CASSQRIFPERNEQYF. The CDR3 coding sequence is TGCGCCAGCAGCCAGAGGATTTTCCCCGAGAGGAACGAGCAGTACTTC.

V usage is TRBV5-4 and J usage is TRBJ2-3, with D possibly being TRBD2 (5 bases). Germline V lookup: CDR1 SGHNT, CDR2 YYREEE (reference sequence). The CDR3 covers 19 residues. Trimming stripped 0 bases from V and 3 bases from J, with 23 bases between. The CDR3 DNA reads as TGTGCCAGCAGCTTGGCCTTAACCCCAGACGGGAAGCATACAGATACGCAGTATTTT. Translating it yields CASSLALTPDGKHTDTQYF.

CDR3 sequence reads: CASSLEGSLAYEQYF. The CDR3 DNA follows: TGTGCCAGCAGCTTAGAGGGGTCTTTAGCCTACGAGCAGTACTTC. This chain connects TRBV7-2 to TRBJ2-7; tentative D call: TRBD1 (5 bases). This CDR3 has 15 residues. Looked up from germline, CDR1 is SGHTA and CDR2 is FQGNSA. Trimming cost V 1 base and J 2 bases, with 12 bases left between them.

This chain connects TRBV28 to TRBJ1-1; D is unresolved. V was trimmed by 5 bases and J by 7 bases, leaving 20 bases between them. Per germline, CDR1 MDHEN and CDR2 SYDVKM. The CDR3 covers 15 residues. CDR3 residues: CASSRHPGALNEAFF. The CDR3 DNA reads as TGTGCCAGCAGTCGTCACCCGGGAGCCTTAAATGAAGCTTTCTTT.

CDR3 sequence: CASSFGQTDTQYF. DNA for the CDR3: TGTGCCAGCAGCTTCGGACAGACAGATACGCAGTATTTT. The chain combines TRBV13 with TRBJ2-3; tentatively, D is TRBD1 (6 bases). The length of the CDR3 is 13 residues. The germline V gene has CDR1 PRHDT and CDR2 FYEKMQ (reference sequence). The V end was cut by 3 bases, the J end by 3 bases, with 7 bases between.

The CDR3 region is CASSPQESLLNSPLHF. The CDR3 nucleotides read TGTGCCAGCAGTCCCCAAGAGTCCCTCCTTAATTCACCCCTCCACTTT. This sequence joins TRBV27 and TRBJ1-6; no definite D call. Germline CDR1 is MNHEY and CDR2 is SMNVEV (reference sequence). The CDR3 covers 16 residues. The V gene lost 5 bases and the J gene lost 6 bases, with 17 bases spanning the gap.

The sample holds a few counts of this clone. One junction end does not reproduce the germline sequence, and a read error may be involved. The chain employs TRBV4-1 and TRBJ2-3, with D possibly TRBD2 on 6 matching bases. The CDR3 length is 16 residues. Germline CDR1 reads MGHRA; CDR2 reads YSYEKL. CDR3 protein: CASSPDYLSNTDTQYF. CDR3 DNA: TGTGCCAGCAGCCCGGACTACCTATCGAACACAGATACGCAGTATTTT.

This clone was detected once. The rearrangement links TRBV7-9 to TRBJ1-5, with D tentatively TRBD1 (6 bases). This CDR3 has 15 amino acids. V was clipped by 1 base and J by 5 bases, with 12 bases between them. Germline V gene data show CDR1 as SEHNR and CDR2 as FQNEAQ (reference sequence). CDR3 coding DNA: TGTGCCAGCAGCTTAGGTCAGGGGTCGGATCAGCCCCAGCATTTT. Its translation: CASSLGQGSDQPQHF.

The rearrangement uses TRBV28 and TRBJ2-1, with TRBD2 matching over 9 bases. Unmatched junction bases numbered 5, after V lost 1 base and J lost 4 bases. Germline-derived CDR1 and CDR2 are MDHEN and SYDVKM. CDR3 length: 16 amino acids. DNA of the CDR3: TGTGCCAGCAGTTTATTTGGGCGGGGGGGTTACAATGAGCAGTTCTTC. Encoded protein: CASSLFGRGGYNEQFF.

The V call is TRBV1, the J call TRBJ2-7; the table gives TRBD2 as D, unverified against the DNA. TRBV1 is reported as a pseudogene. The CDR3 covers 16 residues. The CDR3 bases are TGCACCAGCAGCCAAGTTAGACTAGCGGGACCTTACGAGCAGTACTTC. As protein: CTSSQVRLAGPYEQYF.

The chain has TRBV11-2 and TRBJ2-2; the D gene is possibly TRBD1 (6 bases). V was trimmed by 5 bases and J by 4 bases, leaving 20 bases between them. This CDR3 is 17 amino acids long. Germline lookup yields CDR1 SGHAT and CDR2 FQNNGV. The CDR3 loop is CASSPSPQQGFTGELFF. The CDR3 bases are TGTGCCAGCAGCCCCTCCCCCCAACAGGGTTTCACCGGGGAGCTGTTTTTT.

This clone was seen once. This chain uses TRBV5-4 with TRBJ2-3; D unclear. Germline V gene sequence: CDR1 SGHNT, CDR2 YYREEE (reference sequence). This CDR3 contains 15 residues. With 1 base removed from V and 4 bases from J, the gap between germline ends came to 13 bases. CDR3 sequence reads: CASSLSVMGADTQYF. CDR3 DNA: TGTGCCAGCAGCTTGTCAGTTATGGGCGCAGATACGCAGTATTTT.